The clone carrying this TCR beta chain came up a few times. What it recognizes is unknown. The study reverse transcribed the entire isolated RNA, so it sequenced expressed TCRB transcripts. Profiled with immunoSEQ multiplex PCR; TCRdb holds only in-frame clones, not every one. Of around 500,000 clones in the sample, approximately 28% were seen once. The data stem from a study of beta chain features in type 1 diabetes. The wider study: All samples combined gave under 110,000,000 sorted cells for examination.

The germline V gene encodes CDR1 SQVTM and CDR2 ANQGSEA. This CDR3 spans 14 amino acids. The trim removed 6 bases at V and 1 base at J, leaving 5 bases unmatched. Study-wide results and limits: With patients and controls alike, PCR might favor shorter templates to an equal degree. Type 1 diabetes patients showed a moderate but significant shortening of TCRB CDR3s in all four CD4+ subsets.

This clonotype was obtained from a man aged 18 to 30 in good health. The V call is TRBV29-1, the J call TRBJ2-5; TRBD1 agrees at 10 bases. Sequencing was carried out using naive CD4+ T cells from blood. The CDR3 spells CSVSRDRGQETQYF. The CDR3 DNA sequence: TGCAGCGTCTCTCGGGACAGGGGCCAAGAGACCCAGTACTTC.